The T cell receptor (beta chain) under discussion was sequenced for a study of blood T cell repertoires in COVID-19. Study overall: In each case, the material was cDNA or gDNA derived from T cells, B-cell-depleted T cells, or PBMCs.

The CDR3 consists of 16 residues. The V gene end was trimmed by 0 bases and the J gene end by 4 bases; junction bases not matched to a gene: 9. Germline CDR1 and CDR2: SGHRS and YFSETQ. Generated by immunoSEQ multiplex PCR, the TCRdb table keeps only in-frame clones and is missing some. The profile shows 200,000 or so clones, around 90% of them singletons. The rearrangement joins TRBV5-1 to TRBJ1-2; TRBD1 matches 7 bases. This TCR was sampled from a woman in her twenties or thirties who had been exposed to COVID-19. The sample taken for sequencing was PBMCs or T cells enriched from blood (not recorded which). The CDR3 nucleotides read TGCGCCAGCAGCTTGGAGGACAGGACAGGAGTCTATGGCTACACCTTC. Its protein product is CASSLEDRTGVYGYTF.